The rows below give T cell receptor beta chains drawn from one sample of a study of patients and donors after allogeneic stem cell transplantation. TCRdb processed the RT-PCR reads anew with MiXCR; each CDR3 protein has one entry. This sample has approximately 410,000 distinct CDR3 sequences, with approximately 16% found just once. Sequenced: blood, either unsorted or a sorted T cell fraction (not recorded which). The receptors stem from a human donor who was either an allogeneic HSCT recipient or a stem cell or donor lymphocyte infusion donor (not recorded which). It is not recorded whose cells these are; they may come from a transplant donor. The CDR3 runs from the conserved cysteine through the conserved F or W. Each record gives: J gene, V gene, clone size, D gene, CDR3 DNA, CDR3 protein. D genes are given only for firm matches. The listing skips clone size in some rows; elsewhere it reads once, few, many or a size class.

TRBJ2-1 | TRBV15 | - | TRBD2 | TGTGCCACCAGCAGAGATGGGCTACTAGCGGAGTCCTACAATGAGCAGTTCTTC | CATSRDGLLAESYNEQFF
TRBJ2-1 | TRBV7-9 | few | TRBD2 | TGTGCCAGCAGCTTATTACGACTAGCGGGAAACAATGAGCAGTTCTTC | CASSLLRLAGNNEQFF
TRBJ1-1 | TRBV18 | few | - | TGTGCCAGCTCACGGACGGACGGGCGCACTGAAGCTTTCTTT | CASSRTDGRTEAFF
TRBJ2-3 | TRBV4-3 | - | - | TGCGCCAGCAGCCAAGAAAGGTCGGCGGGGAGGTCAGATACGCAGTATTTT | CASSQERSAGRSDTQYF
TRBJ2-1 | TRBV24-1 | few | TRBD2 | TGTGCCACCAGTGATTACCGGACTAGCGGGGCCCCGAATGAGCAGTTCTTC | CATSDYRTSGAPNEQFF
TRBJ2-1 | TRBV4-1 | once | TRBD1 | TGCGCCAGCAGCCAAGTTATAGGGGGCAATGGGTTCTTC | CASSQVIGGNGFF
TRBJ2-2 | TRBV7-9 | few | - | TGTGCCAGCAGCTTAGCGATTGGGACTCTGACCGGGGAGCTGTTTTTT | CASSLAIGTLTGELFF
TRBJ2-7 | TRBV7-2 | many | - | TGTGCCAGCAGCTTAGCGTGGGAGCAGTACTTC | CASSLAWEQYF
TRBJ1-5 | TRBV20-1 | - | - | TGCAGTGCTTCTCAAACGGTCGGTAGCAATCAGCCCCAGCATTTT | CSASQTVGSNQPQHF
TRBJ1-5 | TRBV19 | - | - | TGTGCCAGCCGTCGGGCGGGGGGGTATAGCAATCAGCCCCAGCATTTT | CASRRAGGYSNQPQHF
TRBJ1-1 | TRBV5-1 | - | - | TGCGCCAGCAGCGCGGTCAGCGGAATGAACACTGAAGCTTTCTTT | CASSAVSGMNTEAFF
TRBJ1-3 | TRBV10-3 | few | - | TGTGCCATCAGTGAGTCTATGGCAGAGTCGGGAAACACCATATATTTT | CAISESMAESGNTIYF
TRBJ1-4 | TRBV29-1 | few | - | TGCAGCGTCCGGGACACGGCGGAAAAACTGTTTTTT | CSVRDTAEKLFF
TRBJ2-7 | TRBV20-1 | few | TRBD2 | TGCAGTGCTAGACTTAGCGGGGGGGCCTCCTACGAGCAGTACTTC | CSARLSGGASYEQYF
TRBJ2-5 | TRBV7-7 | many | - | TGTGCTAGCAGCTTAGGGGATTTTCTAGAGACCCAGTACTTC | CASSLGDFLETQYF